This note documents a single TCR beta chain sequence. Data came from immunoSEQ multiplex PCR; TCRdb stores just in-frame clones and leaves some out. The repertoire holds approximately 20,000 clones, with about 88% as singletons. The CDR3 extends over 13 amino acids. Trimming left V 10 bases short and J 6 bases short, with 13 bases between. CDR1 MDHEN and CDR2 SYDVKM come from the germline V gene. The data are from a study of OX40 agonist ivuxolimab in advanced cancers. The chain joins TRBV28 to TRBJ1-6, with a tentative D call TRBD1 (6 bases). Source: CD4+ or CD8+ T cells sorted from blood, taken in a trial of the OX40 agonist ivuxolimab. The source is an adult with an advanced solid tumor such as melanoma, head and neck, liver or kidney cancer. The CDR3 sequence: CATLGHLNSPLHF. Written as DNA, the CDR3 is TGTGCCACCTTGGGACATCTTAATTCACCCCTCCACTTT.